This T cell receptor (beta chain) was retrieved from a study of monozygotic twins with inflammatory bowel disease. In regard to this clonotype: Its antigen is undetermined.

TCRdb reprocessed the 5' RACE reads; each CDR3 protein has one entry and no DNA is given. This table lists over 150,000 distinct CDR3 sequences. CDR3 length equals 13 residues. Germline V gene sequence: CDR1 ENHRY, CDR2 SYGVKD. Study-level results: TCRbeta inverse Simpson diversity was decreased in IBD patients versus healthy co-twins. With others, IBD patients shared fewer clonotypes than healthy twins did, especially with disease activity. Patient repertoire variability may have increased through differing immunosuppressive treatments. Differing T cell subtypes remained indistinguishable.

The sequence came from a human donor with ulcerative colitis or Crohn's disease, or a healthy co-twin of an affected twin (not recorded which). The genes are TRBV10-3 and TRBJ2-3; the D gene TCRdb calls, TRBD1, cannot be checked with no DNA. The specimen was blood. CDR3 sequence reads: CAAAQGAPDTQYF.